These T cell receptor beta chains were read from a single sample in a study of PD-1 blockade in classical Hodgkin lymphoma. Clones were read by immunoSEQ multiplex PCR, and TCRdb kept only the in-frame ones, dropping some. Of tens of thousands of clones in the sample, roughly 73% are singletons; the top ten hold 9.5% to 12%. Sequencing used peripheral blood mononuclear cells (PBMCs), obtained at baseline. The source is a human donor with classical Hodgkin lymphoma. The CDR3 runs from the conserved cysteine through the conserved F or W. The D gene is left open where the match is weak. Rows may omit the clone size; those that give it use once, few, many or a size class.

few,TRBV5-1,NA,TRBJ2-1,TGCGCCAGCAGCCGATCGGACAGTCCCCGAGGGAATGAGCAGTTCTTC,CASSRSDSPRGNEQFF
few,TRBV6-5,TRBD2,TRBJ2-2,TGTGCCAGCAGTTACAAACTAGCGGGAGAAGTGGGGGAGCTGTTTTTT,CASSYKLAGEVGELFF
NA,TRBV5-6,NA,TRBJ1-3,TGTGCCAGCAGCAAGGGACCGAGAGGTGGAAACACCATATATTTT,CASSKGPRGGNTIYF
NA,TRBV4-1,TRBD2,TRBJ2-3,TGCGCCAGCAGCCCCTCGAGCGGGGTTTGGGGAGATACGCAGTATTTT,CASSPSSGVWGDTQYF
few,TRBV7-3,TRBD1,TRBJ2-1,TGTGCCAGCAGCCTCCGACAGGGTTTAATGAATGAGCAGTTCTTC,CASSLRQGLMNEQFF
NA,TRBV9,NA,TRBJ1-1,TGTGCCAGCAGCGCCGGGGGAATACGGACCCACGGTGGCACTGAAGCTTTCTTT,CASSAGGIRTHGGTEAFF
NA,TRBV27,NA,TRBJ2-3,TGTGCCAGCAGTTTCTCGGGTTTCGCAGATACGCAGTATTTT,CASSFSGFADTQYF
NA,TRBV19,NA,TRBJ1-2,TGTGCCAGTAATAACCCCCAAGGGACAAAATTCTATGGCTACACCTTC,CASNNPQGTKFYGYTF
NA,TRBV5-1,NA,TRBJ2-7,TGCGCCAGCAGCTTGGGATCTAAGGGAGCCTACGAGCAGTACTTC,CASSLGSKGAYEQYF
NA,TRBV18,TRBD1,TRBJ1-1,TGTGCCAGCTCACTGACAGGGGAGGGGACTGAAGCTTTCTTT,CASSLTGEGTEAFF
few,TRBV27,NA,TRBJ1-5,TGTGCCAGCAGTTTATCACCAGGGAATAGCAATCAGCCCCAGCATTTT,CASSLSPGNSNQPQHF
NA,TRBV28,NA,TRBJ2-2,TGTGCCAGCAGTCGTTCTGGCGTCCACGCGAACACCGGGGAGCTGTTTTTT,CASSRSGVHANTGELFF
NA,TRBV27,NA,TRBJ1-5,TGTGCCAGCAGTTTAACGGGCTTCGGGGGCCCCCAGCATTTT,CASSLTGFGGPQHF
NA,TRBV5-3,NA,TRBJ1-5,TGTGCCAGAAGCTTGGAAACGTGCGCTTATAGCAATCAGCCCCAGCATTTT,CARSLETCAYSNQPQHF